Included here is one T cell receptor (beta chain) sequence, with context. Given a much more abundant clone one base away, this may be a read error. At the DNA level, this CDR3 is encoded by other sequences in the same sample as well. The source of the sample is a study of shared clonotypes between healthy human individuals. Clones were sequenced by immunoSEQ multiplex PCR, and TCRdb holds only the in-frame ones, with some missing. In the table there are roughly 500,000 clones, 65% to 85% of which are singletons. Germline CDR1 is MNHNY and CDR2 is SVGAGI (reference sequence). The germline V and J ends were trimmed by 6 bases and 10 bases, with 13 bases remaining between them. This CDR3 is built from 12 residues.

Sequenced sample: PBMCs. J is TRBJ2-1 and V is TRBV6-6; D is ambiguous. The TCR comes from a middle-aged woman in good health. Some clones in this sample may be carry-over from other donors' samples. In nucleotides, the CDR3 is TGTGCCAGCAGCCCTCTTTCCGGGGAGCAGTTCTTC. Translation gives CASSPLSGEQFF.